This T cell receptor beta chain was recovered during a study of T-cell reconstitution after alpha-beta-depleted transplantation in children. Points on this clonotype: This may stem from a read error, because a much larger clone lies one nucleotide away.

Preparing the TCRbeta library involved the use of unique molecular identifiers. TCRdb reanalysed the PCR reads using MiXCR and keeps one entry per CDR3 protein. The sample includes approximately 500,000 distinct CDR3 sequences, approximately 10% of them seen just once. The CDR3 is 18 residues long. The germline gives CDR1 KGHDR, CDR2 SFDVKD. The starting material was PBMCs, obtained before TCRalphabeta/CD19-depleted stem cell transplant. The TCR was taken from a child aged 2-15 years with inherited bone marrow failure, due to receive a stem cell transplant. The genes are TRBV24-1 and TRBJ2-2; 7 nucleotides agree with TRBD1. The CDR3 coding sequence is TGTGCCACCAGTGACACCTCCCAGGGGGTGGCGAACACCGGGGAGCGGTTTTTT. It yields the protein CATSDTSQGVANTGERFF.